This TCR beta chain emerged from a study of cytomegalovirus exposure and HLA in healthy donors. The wider study: A preliminary data release comprised 80 million to 95 million unique TCRs obtained from HLA-typed donors.

There are 16 residues in the CDR3. Germline V gene lookup returns CDR1 SGHAT and CDR2 FQNNGV. After removal of 6 bases from V and 2 bases from J, the junction contained 13 bases not matched to a gene. In regard to this clone: Its specificity is not known.

Study-level results: A prior analysis recorded that most TCR beta V segments were productive about 87% or about 30% of the time. For TCR beta chains, V- and J-gene trimming was later linked to a missense DCLRE1C variant.

Primers included in the PCR were 60 Vbeta and 13 Jbeta primers. Some clones are missing from TCRdb's copy, which holds only in-frame ones; the method was immunoSEQ multiplex PCR. The sample records about 180,000 clones, 76% being singletons. The clonotype was recovered from a woman younger than 45 in good health and CMV-seropositive. Sequencing was done on a sample of PBMCs. The chain couples TRBV11-2 to TRBJ2-7; 7 bases align to TRBD1. This CDR3 reads CASRFGPGTEAYEQYF. CDR3 bases: TGTGCCAGCAGATTCGGGCCGGGGACAGAGGCCTACGAGCAGTACTTC. Complete variable domain (other parts from reference TRBV11-2 and TRBJ2-7): EAGVAQSPRYKIIEKRQSVAFWCNPISGHATLYWYQQILGQGPKLLIQFQNNGVVDDSQLPKDRFSAERLKGVDSTLKIQPAKLEDSAVYLCASRFGPGTEAYEQYFGPGTRLTVT.